This T cell receptor beta chain was obtained from a study of CD8 T cells in Susac syndrome (dated by TCRdb to about 2019). A note on the overall study: The study used repertoire sequencing to test whether antigen drove CD8+ T cell activation and differentiation in Susac syndrome. Results and caveats for the whole study, not just this receptor: The number of individuals in the TCR sequencing and HLA analysis was recognized as being relatively small.

On this clonotype itself: What this receptor recognizes is not known. Base qualities are missing; no much larger clone stands one base away.

CDR1 and CDR2, looked up from the germline V gene, are KGHSH and LQKENI. V trim: 6 bases; J trim: 5 bases; unmatched bases: 12. The CDR3 measures 15 amino acids from cysteine to phenylalanine. The kept DNA is CDR3 alone, 45 bases in frame from the first base. RNA was extracted using the RNeasy kit, and about 0.45 to 1 ug of the RNA was reverse transcribed with random hexamers. TCR beta CDR3 regions were amplified with the immunoSEQ multiplex PCR assay covering 54 Vbeta and 13 Jbeta segments. Bias from PCR amplification was corrected by using a synthetic template baseline for primer optimization and for computational correction. In the paper's pipeline: Reads were annotated to V, D and J genes per IMGT and analyzed with immunoSEQ Analyzer, keeping only productive sequences. Clonality was computed as one minus Shannon entropy normalized by log2 of the number of productive unique sequences. Public and private clones were assessed among the 100 most prevalent clones of each patient and control. Susac-specific clones were defined as absent from healthy and MS cohorts, around 970 published viral clones and other ImmuneACCESS disease sequences. TCRdb took the public reads, trimmed them with fastp at Q25, ran MiXCR for clone calling and kept in-frame beta chains. Merged by CDR3 protein, the rows form single entries marked with the most common genes and DNA. TCRdb's processing, not the authors' own work, is the source of the V and J calls. The sample data list about 210,000 distinct CDR3 sequences, and 95% of these were observed just once. About 0.088% of the sample goes to the ten largest clones.

Peripheral blood CD8+ and CD4+ T cells from healthy donors, Susac syndrome patients and multiple sclerosis patients were profiled by high-throughput TCR beta sequencing. Multiple sclerosis controls were treatment-naive patients with stable or active relapsing-remitting disease fulfilling revised McDonald criteria. Bulk CD8+ and CD4+ T cells were purified by magnetic negative isolation, whereas CD8+ TEMRA cells were enriched by FACS. Blood was collected in EDTA tubes and processed within 24 hours, with PBMCs isolated through density gradient centrifugation. PBMCs intended for TCR sequencing were frozen in liquid nitrogen and were later thawed in a 37 degrees C water bath. The sorted or isolated CD4+, CD8+ and CD8+ TEMRA cells had a purity of 90% or higher.

This chain joins TRBV18 to TRBJ2-7, with 8 central nucleotides matching TRBD1. This clonotype was obtained from a human donor with multiple sclerosis. Sample: CD4+ T cells from PBMCs. For the CDR3, the sequence is CASSQHRGVGDEQYF. The DNA reads as follows: TGTGCCAGCTCGCAGCACAGGGGGGTAGGAGACGAGCAGTACTTC.